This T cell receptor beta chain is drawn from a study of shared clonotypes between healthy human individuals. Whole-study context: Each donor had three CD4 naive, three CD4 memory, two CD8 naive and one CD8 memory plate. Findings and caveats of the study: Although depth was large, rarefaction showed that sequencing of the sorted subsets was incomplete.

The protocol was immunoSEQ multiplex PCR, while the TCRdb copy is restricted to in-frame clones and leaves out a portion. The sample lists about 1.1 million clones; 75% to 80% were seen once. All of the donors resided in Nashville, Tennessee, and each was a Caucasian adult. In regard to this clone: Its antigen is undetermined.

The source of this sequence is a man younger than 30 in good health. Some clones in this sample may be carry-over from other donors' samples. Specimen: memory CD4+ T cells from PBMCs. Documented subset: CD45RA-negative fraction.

In DNA, the CDR3 is TGTGCCTGGAGCCGGACAGGGAACACTGAAGCTTTCTTT. As protein: CAWSRTGNTEAFF. The chain is built from TRBV30 and TRBJ1-1; 7 nucleotides agree with TRBD1. The CDR3 is made up of 13 amino acids. J gave up 1 base and V 3 bases, and 2 bases lay outside the gene matches. The germline CDR1 and CDR2 sequences are GTSNPN and SVGIG (reference sequence).